This T cell receptor (beta chain) was identified in a study of T cells after yellow fever vaccination. Looking at the study overall: Where fractions had low cell numbers, libraries were prepared from them with the SMART-Seq v4 Ultra Low Input RNA kit.

This clonotype was observed many times. Its antigen is unknown. The V gene lost 2 bases and the J gene lost 4 bases, with 14 bases spanning the gap. Germline V lookup: CDR1 SGHVS, CDR2 FQNEAQ. This CDR3 has 15 amino acids. TCRdb reanalysed the 5' RACE reads using MiXCR and keeps one entry per CDR3 protein. The repertoire holds roughly 140,000 distinct CDR3 sequences, with more than 6% as singletons. General observations from the study: Though it reached lower strength, the secondary response hit its peak faster, day 5 versus 15. Abundant clonotypes (contaminants from the bulk population) could be present in FACS-sorted repertoires. Reappearance after the booster was seen for most primary-vaccination clones, at 95% to 96% CD4 and roughly 90% CD8.

This rearrangement joins TRBV7-8 to TRBJ2-5; D is perhaps TRBD2 (6 bases). This TCR derives from a man aged 30-40 years who received the YFV17D yellow fever vaccine. The specimen was CD4+ T cells sorted from PBMCs, collected 5 days after the yellow fever booster vaccination. This CDR3 reads CASSLLYGSGETQYF. The CDR3 bases are TGTGCCAGCAGCTTACTTTACGGGAGTGGAGAGACCCAGTACTTC.